The 7 T cell receptor beta chains reported below all come from one sample, sequenced in a study of post-analysis software for immune sequencing data. Built from TCR beta cDNA, the libraries had unique molecular identifiers in them. TCRdb passed the PCR reads through MiXCR, listing each CDR3 protein once. The sample consists of about 400,000 distinct CDR3 sequences, around 37% of them appearing once. Their target antigens are unknown. Overall study findings and caveats: Patients carried five TRBV segments more frequently than controls did, and TRBV5-6, TRBV5-1 and TRBV20-1 were among them.

Sample: blood. The receptors stem from a girl aged 5 to 17 with multiple sclerosis.

This clonotype was seen a handful of times. The chain couples TRBV4-1 to TRBJ2-3, with 9 bases fitting TRBD2. The CDR3 covers 15 residues. CDR1 and CDR2 (germline): MGHRA, YSYEKL. V shed 4 bases and J 2 bases; nucleotides not matched to a gene: 4. The CDR3 sequence is CASSPIAGVTDTQYF. The CDR3 DNA reads as TGCGCCAGCAGCCCGATAGCGGGGGTCACAGATACGCAGTATTTT.

The chain links TRBV4-2 to TRBJ2-2; D possibly corresponds to TRBD1 (5 bases). The V gene lost 0 bases and the J gene lost 0 bases, with 17 bases spanning the gap. This CDR3 is built from 19 residues. Germline V gene sequence: CDR1 LGHNA, CDR2 YNFKEQ. The CDR3 DNA follows: TGTGCCAGCAGCCAAGAACCAGAAGGACAACTCGCGAACACCGGGGAGCTGTTTTTT. Translated: CASSQEPEGQLANTGELFF.

This clonotype was seen only once. The chain recombines TRBV4-3 with TRBJ1-2; the match to TRBD1 covers 7 bases. The CDR3 runs to 15 residues. CDR1 LGHNA and CDR2 YSLEER come from the germline V gene. After removal of 0 bases from V and 4 bases from J, the junction contained 5 bases not matched to a gene. DNA for the CDR3: TGCGCCAGCAGCCAAGATGTGACAGGGCTCTATGGCTACACCTTC. Amino acids: CASSQDVTGLYGYTF.

The V and J genes are TRBV15 and TRBJ2-1; the D gene could be TRBD1 or TRBD2 (5 bases each). Germline CDR1 is LNHNV and CDR2 is YYDKDF (reference sequence). The CDR3 has 16 residues. Trimming removed 3 bases from V and 5 bases from J, with 17 bases in between. CDR3 DNA sequence: TGTGCCACCAGCAGGAAAGGGAGAACAGGCAACAATGAGCAGTTCTTC. It specifies CATSRKGRTGNNEQFF.

For the CDR3, the DNA is TGTGCCAGCAGTTACTTCCATTCAGGAATATCGAATCAGCCCCAGCATTTT. This sequence encodes CASSYFHSGISNQPQHF. The chain recombines TRBV6-2 or TRBV6-3 with TRBJ1-5; D is unclear. The germline CDR1 and CDR2 sequences are MNHEY and SVGEGT. Trimming removed 1 base at V and 4 bases at J, with 17 bases between. The CDR3 has 17 residues.

This clonotype was found a few times. The chain employs TRBV28 and TRBJ2-1; D gene ambiguous. Germline V gives CDR1 MDHEN, CDR2 SYDVKM. CDR3 length: 12 residues. V lost 7 bases and J lost 9, with 13 bases in between. CDR3 DNA: TGTGCCAGCAAGGACCGTTGGGGTGAGCAGTTCTTC. This sequence encodes CASKDRWGEQFF.

This clonotype has at least ten counts. The genes are TRBV20-1 and TRBJ2-7, with D tentatively TRBD1 or TRBD2 (5 bases each). This CDR3 is 14 amino acids long. Germline loops: CDR1 DFQATT, CDR2 SNEGSKA (reference sequence). Trimming shortened V by 3 bases and J by 4 bases, and 16 bases separated the two germline ends. CDR3 in amino acids: CSARVLGTNYEQYF. The CDR3 region has the DNA TGCAGTGCTAGGGTCCTCGGGACCAATTACGAGCAGTACTTC.